Here is one TCR beta chain with its context. Its antigen is unidentified. Sequenced by immunoSEQ multiplex PCR; TCRdb stores in-frame clones only, minus some. The sample carries roughly 50,000 clones, approximately 80% recorded once. The time point denotes: baseline, week 1 (first vaccination visit). Treatment specified: pre-vaccination baseline after standard-of-care therapy. The sample belongs to a study of a mutant IDH1 vaccine in newly diagnosed glioma. Whole-study findings and limits: Alterations occurring in top peripheral T cell clonotypes seemed unrelated to pseudoprogression.

The CDR3 is made up of 16 amino acids. CDR1 is KGHSH and CDR2 is LQKENI in the germline V gene. With 2 bases clipped from V and 5 bases from J, the junction kept 7 bases outside the gene matches. This chain uses TRBV18 with TRBJ2-2, with TRBD1 identical over 8 bases. The TCR was taken from a man between 18 and 35 years old with glioma. The sequenced sample was PBMCs, obtained from a glioma patient treated with radiotherapy, temozolomide or both. Here the CDR3 DNA reads TGTGCCAGCTCACCAATCTTAACAGGGGGAACCGGGGAGCTGTTTTTT. Residues: CASSPILTGGTGELFF.